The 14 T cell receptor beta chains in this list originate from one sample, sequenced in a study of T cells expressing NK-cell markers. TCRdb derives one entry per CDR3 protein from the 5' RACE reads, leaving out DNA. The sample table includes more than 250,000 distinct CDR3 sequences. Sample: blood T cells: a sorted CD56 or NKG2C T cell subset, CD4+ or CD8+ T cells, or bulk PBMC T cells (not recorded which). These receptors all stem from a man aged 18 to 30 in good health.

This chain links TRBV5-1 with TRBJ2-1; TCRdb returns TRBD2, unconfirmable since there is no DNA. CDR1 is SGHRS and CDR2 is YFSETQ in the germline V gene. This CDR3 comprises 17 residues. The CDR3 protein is CASSYFSTSGRGNEQFF.

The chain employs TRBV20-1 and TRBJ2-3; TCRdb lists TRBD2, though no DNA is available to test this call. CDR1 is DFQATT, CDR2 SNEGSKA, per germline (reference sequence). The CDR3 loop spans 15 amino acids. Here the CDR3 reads CSAAALAGGSDTQYF.

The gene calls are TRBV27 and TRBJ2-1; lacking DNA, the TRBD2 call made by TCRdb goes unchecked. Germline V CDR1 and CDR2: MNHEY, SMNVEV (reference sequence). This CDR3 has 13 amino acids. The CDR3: CASRAGNDNEQFF.

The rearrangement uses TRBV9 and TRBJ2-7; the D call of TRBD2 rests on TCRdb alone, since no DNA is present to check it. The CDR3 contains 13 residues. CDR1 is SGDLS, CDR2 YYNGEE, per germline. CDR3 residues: CASSAAQAYEQYF.

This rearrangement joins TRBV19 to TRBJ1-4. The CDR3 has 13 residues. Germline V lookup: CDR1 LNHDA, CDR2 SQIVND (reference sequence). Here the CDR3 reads CATSTSTNEKLFF.

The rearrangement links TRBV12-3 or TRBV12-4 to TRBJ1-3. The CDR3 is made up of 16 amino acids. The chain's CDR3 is CASTLRPTVSGNTIYF.

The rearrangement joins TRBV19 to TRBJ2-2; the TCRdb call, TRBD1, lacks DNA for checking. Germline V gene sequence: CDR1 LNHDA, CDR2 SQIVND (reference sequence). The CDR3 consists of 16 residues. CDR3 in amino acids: CASSPRDRVITGELFF.

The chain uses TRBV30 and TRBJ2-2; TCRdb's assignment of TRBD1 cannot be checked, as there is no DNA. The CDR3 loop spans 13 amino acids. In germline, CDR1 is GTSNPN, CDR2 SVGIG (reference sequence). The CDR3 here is CAWKAAPAGELFF. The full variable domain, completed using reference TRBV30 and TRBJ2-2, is SQTIHQWPATLVQPVGSPLSLECTVEGTSNPNLYWYRQAAGRGLQLLFYSVGIGQISSEVPQNLSASRPQDRQFILSSKKLLLSDSGFYLCAWKAAPAGELFFGEGSRLTVL.

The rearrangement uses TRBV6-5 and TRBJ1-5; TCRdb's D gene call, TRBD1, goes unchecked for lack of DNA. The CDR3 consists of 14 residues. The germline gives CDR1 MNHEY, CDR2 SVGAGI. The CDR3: CASSYQGQIQPQHF.

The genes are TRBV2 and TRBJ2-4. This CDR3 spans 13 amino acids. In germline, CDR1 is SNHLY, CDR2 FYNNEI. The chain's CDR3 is CASKMGTKNIQYF.

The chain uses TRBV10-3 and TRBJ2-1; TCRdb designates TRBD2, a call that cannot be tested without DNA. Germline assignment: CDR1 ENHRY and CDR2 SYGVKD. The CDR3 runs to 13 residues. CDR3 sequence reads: CAIKRELSNEQFF.

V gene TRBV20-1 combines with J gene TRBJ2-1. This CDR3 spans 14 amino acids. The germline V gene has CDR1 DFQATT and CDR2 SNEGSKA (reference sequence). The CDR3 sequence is CSARGATTYNEQFF.

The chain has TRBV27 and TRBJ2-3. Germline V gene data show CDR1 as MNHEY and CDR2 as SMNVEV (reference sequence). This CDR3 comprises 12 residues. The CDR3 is CASSFLQSKQYF.

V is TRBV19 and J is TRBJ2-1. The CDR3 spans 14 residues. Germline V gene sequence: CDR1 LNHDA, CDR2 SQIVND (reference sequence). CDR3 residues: CASSIGSIYNEQFF.